What follows are 9 T cell receptor beta chains derived from one specimen sequenced in a study of CD8 T cells in ankylosing spondylitis. The antigens of these receptors remain unknown. Each CDR3 protein gets one entry after TCRdb re-called the 5' RACE reads with MiXCR. The repertoire has more than 650,000 distinct CDR3 sequences, about 11% of them found once; the top ten carry around 0.51%. Study findings and constraints: A TCR beta motif of about 8 highly homologous variants appeared characteristic of ankylosing spondylitis blood.

Specimen: blood, either unsorted or a sorted T cell fraction (not recorded which). The receptors were sampled from a male donor with ankylosing spondylitis.

The V call is TRBV4-3, the J call TRBJ2-7, with TRBD2 identical over 10 bases. The germline V gene has CDR1 LGHNA and CDR2 YSLEER. This CDR3 spans 15 amino acids. Trimming at V came to 1 base and at J to 7 bases, leaving 7 bases not matched to a gene. CDR3 sequence: CASSQASSGSWEQYF. CDR3 nucleotides: TGCGCCAGCAGCCAAGCATCTAGCGGGAGTTGGGAGCAGTACTTC.

This clonotype was detected a few times. V gene TRBV6-1 combines with J gene TRBJ1-4; tentatively, D is TRBD1 (5 bases). Trimming took 6 bases from V and 7 from J, leaving 15 bases between them. Germline V gene lookup returns CDR1 MNHNS and CDR2 SASEGT. The CDR3 runs to 14 residues. The CDR3 sequence: CASRPGPGIEKLFF. CDR3 sequence (DNA): TGTGCCAGCAGGCCCGGTCCAGGGATTGAAAAACTGTTTTTT.

This clonotype was detected many times. The V call is TRBV7-2, the J call TRBJ2-3, with 7 nucleotides matching TRBD1. V lost 3 bases to trimming and J lost 2 bases; unmatched junction nucleotides: 2. CDR1 and CDR2 from the germline V gene are SGHTA and FQGNSA. The CDR3 sequence is 14 residues long. The CDR3, as DNA: TGTGCCAGCAGCTTCGACAGGGTCACAGATACGCAGTATTTT. As protein: CASSFDRVTDTQYF.

The chain couples TRBV7-9 to TRBJ2-2; D may be TRBD2 (6 bases). Looked up from germline, CDR1 is SEHNR and CDR2 is FQNEAQ (reference sequence). This CDR3 is 15 amino acids long. Trimming stripped 5 bases from V and 3 bases from J, with 13 bases between. CDR3 sequence reads: CASSPQRVHTGELFF. In nucleotides, the CDR3 is TGTGCCAGCAGCCCTCAGCGGGTACACACCGGGGAGCTGTTTTTT.

J is TRBJ1-1 and V is TRBV19; no clear D. Germline lookup yields CDR1 LNHDA and CDR2 SQIVND (reference sequence). V was clipped by 3 bases and J by 1 base, with 6 bases between them. The length of the CDR3 is 13 residues. The CDR3 DNA reads TGTGCCAGTAGTATTGAGAGGAACACTGAAGCTTTCTTT. Translation gives CASSIERNTEAFF.

J is TRBJ2-7 and V is TRBV28; D gene uncertain. The CDR3 spans 12 residues. The ends were cut back, 11 bases at V and 5 bases at J, with 16 bases in the middle. The germline V gene has CDR1 MDHEN and CDR2 SYDVKM. CDR3 coding DNA: TGTGCCGCCTCGGTCCTTGGGGACGAGCAGTACTTC. Translation gives CAASVLGDEQYF.

This sequence joins TRBV12-3 or TRBV12-4 and TRBJ2-3; perhaps TRBD1 as D (6 bases). CDR3 size: 15 residues. V shed 4 bases and J shed 3 bases, with 14 bases lying between them. CDR3 sequence reads: CASSWPERGTDTQYF. In nucleotides, the CDR3 is TGTGCCAGCAGTTGGCCCGAGAGGGGGACAGATACGCAGTATTTT.

There are a few counts of this clonotype. The rearrangement uses TRBV7-3 and TRBJ2-7, with TRBD1 matching 10 bases. V lost 4 bases, J lost 1 base, and 4 bases stayed unmatched. Germline-derived CDR1 and CDR2 are SGHTA and FQGTGA. CDR3 size: 15 residues. CDR3 protein: CASSSWTGGSYEQYF. In nucleotides, the CDR3 is TGTGCCAGCAGCTCGTGGACAGGGGGATCCTACGAGCAGTACTTC.

The chain employs TRBV4-2 and TRBJ2-1, with TRBD2 identical over 9 bases. Germline CDR1 and CDR2: LGHNA and YNFKEQ. V shed 0 bases, J shed 4 bases, and the junction held 7 bases outside the gene matches. This CDR3 is built from 17 residues. The CDR3: CASSQDRSGRRYNEQFF. The CDR3 DNA reads as TGTGCCAGCAGCCAAGATCGTAGCGGGAGAAGATACAATGAGCAGTTCTTC.